The 8 T cell receptor beta chains below were found in one sample sequenced in a study of T cells in Graves' hyperthyroidism and ophthalmopathy. Regions amplified from RNA transcripts were the TCR beta CDR3 regions. First-round RT-PCR with HTBI primers amplified the TCR CDR3 region. TCRdb processed the multiplex PCR reads anew with MiXCR; each CDR3 protein has one entry. The data contain about 350,000 distinct CDR3 sequences, about a fifth of them singletons. The sample was blood. Every receptor here comes from a woman aged 18-29 years with Graves' hyperthyroidism.

Concerning this clonotype: Germline is not matched at one junction end, which may reflect a read error. The rearrangement joins TRBV12-3 or TRBV12-4 to TRBJ2-7, with 8 bases aligning to TRBD2. The CDR3 loop spans 15 amino acids. The DNA for the CDR3 is TGCGCCAGCAGCCCTAAGCGGGGGTGGACCTACGAGCAGTACTTC. Protein sequence: CASSPKRGWTYEQYF.

This clonotype was observed many times. The chain combines TRBV20-1 with TRBJ2-7, with a possible D match to TRBD2 (6 bases). The ends were cut back, 6 bases at V and 4 bases at J, with 16 bases in the middle. CDR1 DFQATT and CDR2 SNEGSKA come from the germline V gene (reference sequence). This CDR3 contains 13 residues. The chain's CDR3 is CSAARGTRYEQYF. In nucleotides, the CDR3 is TGCAGTGCGGCGCGCGGGACGAGATACGAGCAGTACTTC.

This clonotype was counted many times. V is TRBV6-1 and J is TRBJ2-5; perhaps TRBD1 as D (5 bases). This CDR3 comprises 13 residues. Germline loops: CDR1 MNHNS, CDR2 SASEGT. Trimming took 4 bases from V and 7 from J, leaving 13 bases between them. This CDR3 reads CASSVDTSGTQYF. CDR3 coding DNA: TGTGCCAGCAGTGTGGACACCTCGGGGACCCAGTACTTC.

A few counts support this clonotype. The CDR3: CASSIFGSNQPQHF. The CDR3 DNA reads TGTGCCAGCAGCATCTTCGGGAGCAATCAGCCCCAGCATTTT. V usage is TRBV28 and J usage is TRBJ1-5, with no clear D. The germline V and J ends were trimmed by 6 bases and 1 base, with 10 bases remaining between them. The CDR3 length is 14 residues. The germline CDR1 and CDR2 sequences are MDHEN and SYDVKM.

This clonotype has ten or more counts. The genes are TRBV5-1 and TRBJ2-2; tentatively, D is TRBD1 (5 bases). V lost 5 bases and J lost 3, with 17 bases in between. This CDR3 has 16 amino acids. Germline CDR1 reads SGHRS; CDR2 reads YFSETQ. The CDR3 region has the DNA TGCGCCAGCAGGTTAGGGGCGGACACTCACACCGGGGAGCTGTTTTTT. This sequence encodes CASRLGADTHTGELFF.

The V gene is TRBV29-1, the J gene TRBJ2-2; 8 positions agree with TRBD1. The ends lost 6 bases at V and 7 bases at J; junction bases unmatched: 10. From germline, CDR1 is SQVTM and CDR2 ANQGSEA. This CDR3 is built from 14 residues. The CDR3 nucleotides are TGCAGCGTCGCTGACAGGGGCTTCAGCGGGGAGCTGTTTTTT. As protein: CSVADRGFSGELFF.

This clonotype was detected ten times or more. The rearrangement links TRBV12-3 or TRBV12-4 to TRBJ2-7; tentative D call: TRBD1 (6 bases). This CDR3 has 15 residues. V shed 5 bases and J shed 2 bases, with 16 bases lying between them. CDR3 sequence reads: CASSPPGHHTYEQYF. CDR3 DNA: TGTGCCAGCAGTCCTCCGGGACACCACACCTACGAGCAGTACTTC.

This clonotype was detected ten times or more. The chain joins TRBV9 to TRBJ1-1, with D maybe TRBD1 (6 bases). The CDR3 is made up of 14 amino acids. Germline V gene data show CDR1 as SGDLS and CDR2 as YYNGEE. Deletions cut 0 bases from V and 2 bases from J, with 8 bases between. The CDR3 reads CASSVGDTNTEAFF. The CDR3 DNA is TGTGCCAGCAGCGTAGGGGACACAAACACTGAAGCTTTCTTT.